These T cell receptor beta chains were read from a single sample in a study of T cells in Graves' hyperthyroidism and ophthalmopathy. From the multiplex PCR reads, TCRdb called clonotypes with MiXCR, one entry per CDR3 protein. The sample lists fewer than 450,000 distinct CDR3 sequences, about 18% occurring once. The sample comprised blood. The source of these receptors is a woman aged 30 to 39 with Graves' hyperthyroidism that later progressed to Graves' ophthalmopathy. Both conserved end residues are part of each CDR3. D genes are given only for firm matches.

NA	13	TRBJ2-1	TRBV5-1	CASTTTGFGEQFF
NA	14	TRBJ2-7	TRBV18	CASSGGQTNYEQYF
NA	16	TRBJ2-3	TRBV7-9	CASSLGLSSSTDTQYF
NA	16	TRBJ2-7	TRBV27	CASSLIGLRSSYEQYF
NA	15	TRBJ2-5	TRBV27	CASRPTGLAKETQYF
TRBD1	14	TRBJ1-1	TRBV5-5	CASSLRQGWPEAFF
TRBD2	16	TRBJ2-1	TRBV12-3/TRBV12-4	CASSLIGTSGYNEQFF
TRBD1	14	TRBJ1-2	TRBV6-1	CASSGTGAGDGYTF
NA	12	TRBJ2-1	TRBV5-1	CASTPGNGEQFF
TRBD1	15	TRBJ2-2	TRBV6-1	CASSPRGWYTGELFF
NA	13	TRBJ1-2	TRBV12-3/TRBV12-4	CASTKQGNYGYTF
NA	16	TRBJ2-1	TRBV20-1	CSARDRLRGPHNEQFF
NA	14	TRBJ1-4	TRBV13	CASRMSSSNEKLFF
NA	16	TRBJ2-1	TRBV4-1	CASSHEPGRSYNEQFF
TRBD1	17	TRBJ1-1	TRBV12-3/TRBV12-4	CASSPRTGRGANTEAFF
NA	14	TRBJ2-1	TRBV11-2	CASSLEVFYNEQFF
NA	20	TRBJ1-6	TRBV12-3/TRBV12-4	CASSFNIELATDPYNSPLHF
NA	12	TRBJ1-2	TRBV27	CACRGGNYGYTF
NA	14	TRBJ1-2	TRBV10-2	CASSEPGAGDGYTF
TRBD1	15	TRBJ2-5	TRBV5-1	CASSSPGTDQETQYF
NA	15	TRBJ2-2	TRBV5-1	CASSLDGGLTGELFF
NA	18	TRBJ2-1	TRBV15	CATSRELYPSAEYNEQFF
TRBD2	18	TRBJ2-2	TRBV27	CASSIAGGPKVGSGELFF
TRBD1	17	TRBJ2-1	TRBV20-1	CSAIGDIWTGRSNEQFF
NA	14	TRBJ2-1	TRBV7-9	CASSFLSVNNEQFF
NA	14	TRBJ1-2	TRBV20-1	CSARIKKSNYGYTF